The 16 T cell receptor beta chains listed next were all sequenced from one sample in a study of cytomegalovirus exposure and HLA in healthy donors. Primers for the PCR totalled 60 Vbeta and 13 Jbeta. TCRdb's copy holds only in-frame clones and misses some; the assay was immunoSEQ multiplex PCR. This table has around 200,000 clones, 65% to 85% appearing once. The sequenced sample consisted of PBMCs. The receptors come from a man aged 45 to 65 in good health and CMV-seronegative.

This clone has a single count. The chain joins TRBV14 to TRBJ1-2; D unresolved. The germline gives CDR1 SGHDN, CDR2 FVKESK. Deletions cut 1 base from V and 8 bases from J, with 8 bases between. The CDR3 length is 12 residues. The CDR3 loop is CASSQGVVGYTF. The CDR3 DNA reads TGTGCCAGCAGCCAAGGAGTTGTAGGCTACACCTTC.

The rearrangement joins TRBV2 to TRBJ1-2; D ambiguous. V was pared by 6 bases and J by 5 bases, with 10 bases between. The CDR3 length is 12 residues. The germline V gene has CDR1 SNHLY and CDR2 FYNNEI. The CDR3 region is CASSQVDYGYTF. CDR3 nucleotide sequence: TGTGCCAGCAGCCAGGTGGATTATGGCTACACCTTC.

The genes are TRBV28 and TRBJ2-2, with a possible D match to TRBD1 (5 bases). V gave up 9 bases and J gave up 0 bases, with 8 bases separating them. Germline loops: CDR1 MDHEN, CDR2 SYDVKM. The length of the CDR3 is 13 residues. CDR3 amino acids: CASRQTNTGELFF. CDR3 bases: TGTGCCAGTAGACAGACGAACACCGGGGAGCTGTTTTTT.

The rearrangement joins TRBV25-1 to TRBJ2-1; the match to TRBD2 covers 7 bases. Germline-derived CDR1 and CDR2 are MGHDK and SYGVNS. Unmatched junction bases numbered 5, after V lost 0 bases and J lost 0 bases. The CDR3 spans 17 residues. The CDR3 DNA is TGTGCCAGCAGTGAATATGGTAGCGGGCGCTCCTACAATGAGCAGTTCTTC. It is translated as CASSEYGSGRSYNEQFF.

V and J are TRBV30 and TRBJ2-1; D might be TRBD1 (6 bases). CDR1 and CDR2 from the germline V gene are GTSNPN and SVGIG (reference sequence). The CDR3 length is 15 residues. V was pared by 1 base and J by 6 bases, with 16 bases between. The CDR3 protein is CAWSADSGRGNEQFF. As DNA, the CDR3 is TGTGCCTGGAGTGCGGACTCCGGCAGGGGCAATGAGCAGTTCTTC. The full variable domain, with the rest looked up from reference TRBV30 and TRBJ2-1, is SQTIHQWPATLVQPVGSPLSLECTVEGTSNPNLYWYRQAAGRGLQLLFYSVGIGQISSEVPQNLSASRPQDRQFILSSKKLLLSDSGFYLCAWSADSGRGNEQFFGPGTRLTVL.

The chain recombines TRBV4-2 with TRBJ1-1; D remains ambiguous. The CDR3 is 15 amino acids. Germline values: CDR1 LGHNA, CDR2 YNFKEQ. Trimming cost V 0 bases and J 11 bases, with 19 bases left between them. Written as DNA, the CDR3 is TGTGCCAGCAGCCAAGATAAGTGGCAGGTTCGTACGGCTTTCTTT. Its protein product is CASSQDKWQVRTAFF.

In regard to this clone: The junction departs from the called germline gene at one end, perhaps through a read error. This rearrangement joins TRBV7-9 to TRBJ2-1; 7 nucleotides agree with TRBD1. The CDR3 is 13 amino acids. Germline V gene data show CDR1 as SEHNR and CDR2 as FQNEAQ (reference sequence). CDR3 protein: CSSSHRQGSDQFF. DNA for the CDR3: TGTTCCAGCAGCCACAGACAGGGTAGCGACCAGTTCTTC.

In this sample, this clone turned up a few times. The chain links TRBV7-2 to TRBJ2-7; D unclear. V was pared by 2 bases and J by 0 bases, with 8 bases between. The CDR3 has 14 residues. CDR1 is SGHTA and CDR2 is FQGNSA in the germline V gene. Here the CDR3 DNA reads TGTGCCAGCAGCTTATTATCGGGCTCCTACGAGCAGTACTTC. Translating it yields CASSLLSGSYEQYF.

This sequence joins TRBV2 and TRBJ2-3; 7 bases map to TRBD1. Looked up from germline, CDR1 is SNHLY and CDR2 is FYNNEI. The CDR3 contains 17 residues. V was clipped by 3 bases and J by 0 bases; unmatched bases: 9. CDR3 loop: CASSDSTGTASTDTQYF. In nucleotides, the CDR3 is TGTGCCAGCAGTGACTCTACCGGGACAGCTAGCACAGATACGCAGTATTTT.

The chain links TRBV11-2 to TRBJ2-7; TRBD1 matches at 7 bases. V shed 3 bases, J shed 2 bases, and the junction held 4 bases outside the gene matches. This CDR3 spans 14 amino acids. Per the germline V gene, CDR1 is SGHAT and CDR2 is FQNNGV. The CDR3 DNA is TGTGCCAGCAGCTTGGACGGACAGGCCTACGAGCAGTACTTC. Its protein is CASSLDGQAYEQYF.

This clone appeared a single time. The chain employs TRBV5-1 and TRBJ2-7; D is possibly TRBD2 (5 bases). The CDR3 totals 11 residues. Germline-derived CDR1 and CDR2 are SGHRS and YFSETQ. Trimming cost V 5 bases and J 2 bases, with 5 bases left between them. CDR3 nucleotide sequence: TGCGCCAGCAGGACTACCTACGAGCAGTACTTC. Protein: CASRTTYEQYF.

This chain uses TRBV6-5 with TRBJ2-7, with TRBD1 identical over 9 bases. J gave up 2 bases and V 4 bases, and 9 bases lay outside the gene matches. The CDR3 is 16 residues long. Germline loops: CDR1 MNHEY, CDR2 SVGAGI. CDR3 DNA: TGTGCCAGCAGTTTAGAGTGGGACAGGGCACCCTACGAGCAGTACTTC. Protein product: CASSLEWDRAPYEQYF.

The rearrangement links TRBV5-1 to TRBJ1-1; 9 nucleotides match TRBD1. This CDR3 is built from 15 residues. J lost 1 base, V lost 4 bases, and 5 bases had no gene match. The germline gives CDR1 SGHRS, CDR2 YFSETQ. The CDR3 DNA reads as TGCGCCAGCAGCCCATCGGACAGGGGGAACACTGAAGCTTTCTTT. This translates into CASSPSDRGNTEAFF.

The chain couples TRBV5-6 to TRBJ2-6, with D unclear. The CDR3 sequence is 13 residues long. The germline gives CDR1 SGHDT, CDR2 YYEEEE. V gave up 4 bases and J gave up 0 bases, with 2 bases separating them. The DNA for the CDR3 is TGTGCCAGCAGCCTCTCTGGGGCCAACGTCCTGACTTTC. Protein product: CASSLSGANVLTF.

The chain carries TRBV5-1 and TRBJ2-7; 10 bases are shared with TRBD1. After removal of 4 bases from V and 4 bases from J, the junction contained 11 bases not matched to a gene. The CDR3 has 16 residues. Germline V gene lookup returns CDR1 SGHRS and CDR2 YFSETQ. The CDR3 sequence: CASSPNRQGATYEQYF. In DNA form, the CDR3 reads TGCGCCAGCAGCCCGAACCGACAGGGGGCGACGTACGAGCAGTACTTC.

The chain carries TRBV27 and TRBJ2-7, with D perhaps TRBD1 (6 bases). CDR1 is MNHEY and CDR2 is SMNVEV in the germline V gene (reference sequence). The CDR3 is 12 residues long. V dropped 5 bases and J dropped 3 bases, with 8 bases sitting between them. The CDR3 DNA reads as TGTGCCAGCAGTCAGACAGGCTACGAGCAGTACTTC. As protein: CASSQTGYEQYF.